The clone carrying this T cell receptor (beta chain) was seen only once. Its antigen remains unknown. V shed 7 bases and J 8 bases; nucleotides not matched to a gene: 14. The CDR3 has 14 amino acids. Germline CDR1 reads SGHRS; CDR2 reads YFSETQ. These data come from a study of T cell responses to AZD1222 COVID-19 vaccine. Study observations and caveats: Nearly half of the spike-specific TCRs reportedly recognize variant regions that carry no mutations. Clonal diversity may have been underestimated, and the donors were mostly white British, with more females than males.

Clones were sequenced by immunoSEQ multiplex PCR, and TCRdb holds only the in-frame ones, with some missing. There are about 84,000 clones in the sample; roughly nine tenths occur only once, and around 1.5% lies in the top ten. The sequence came from an adult in good health. The J gene is TRBJ1-1, the V gene TRBV5-1, with 7 bases aligning to TRBD1. Material: peripheral blood, obtained on day 0 of AZD1222 vaccination. The CDR3 here is CASSPPQGDREAFF. DNA of the CDR3: TGCGCCAGCTCCCCCCCTCAGGGGGATCGCGAAGCTTTCTTT.